This T cell receptor (beta chain) emerged from a study of CD8+ T cells in alopecia areata. Extraction of RNA preceded its reverse transcription into cDNA, which served as the sequencing template. Measured with immunoSEQ multiplex PCR; TCRdb has only the in-frame clones, and not every one. The sample includes about 190,000 clones, approximately 60% of them seen just once. The treatment here: oral pan-JAK inhibitor, 5-10 mg twice daily. Deletions cut 4 bases from V and 0 bases from J, with 6 bases between. This CDR3 spans 12 amino acids. Germline V gene data show CDR1 as SQVTM and CDR2 as ANQGSEA. This clonotype was sampled from a human donor with alopecia areata. V and J are TRBV29-1 and TRBJ1-2, with TRBD1 as a possible D gene (6 bases). This specimen was CD4+ T cells sorted from blood, taken at week 4, from a patient treated with tofacitinib. The CDR3 sequence: CSVAGANYGYTF. Written as DNA, the CDR3 is TGCAGCGTTGCAGGGGCTAACTATGGCTACACCTTC.